These 25 T cell receptor beta chains share one sample of origin, sequenced in a study of radiotherapy plus CTLA-4 blockade in lung cancer. TCRdb's copy holds only in-frame clones and misses some; the assay was immunoSEQ multiplex PCR. The table shows roughly 54,000 clones, with 84% occurring only once. This specimen was peripheral blood, taken from a patient treated with radiotherapy plus ipilimumab. The receptors here all came from a human donor with non-small cell lung cancer whose response to radiotherapy plus ipilimumab could not be evaluated.

The chain carries TRBV4-3 and TRBJ2-7, with 8 bases that match TRBD2. The CDR3 is 16 amino acids. The V gene end was trimmed by 3 bases and the J gene end by 7 bases; junction bases not matched to a gene: 14. Germline CDR1 reads LGHNA; CDR2 reads YSLEER. CDR3 in amino acids: CASSHPGGALPREQYF. The CDR3 nucleotides read TGCGCCAGCAGCCACCCCGGGGGGGCTCTTCCGAGGGAGCAGTACTTC.

The chain carries TRBV4-1 and TRBJ1-3; 8 positions agree with TRBD1. The V and J ends lost 1 base and 3 bases, in that order; junction bases with no gene match: 5. Germline V gene sequence: CDR1 MGHRA, CDR2 YSYEKL. This CDR3 spans 16 amino acids. The CDR3 reads CASSQVQGARGNTIYF. DNA for the CDR3: TGCGCCAGCAGCCAAGTGCAGGGGGCCCGTGGAAACACCATATATTTT.

The chain employs TRBV5-8 and TRBJ1-2; the D is unclear. CDR3 size: 12 residues. Trimming shortened V by 4 bases and J by 4 bases, and 8 bases separated the two germline ends. In germline, CDR1 is SGHTS, CDR2 YDEGEE. This CDR3 reads CASSPDFYGYTF. Here the CDR3 DNA reads TGTGCCAGCAGCCCGGACTTCTATGGCTACACCTTC.

J is TRBJ1-5 and V is TRBV2; the D gene is possibly TRBD1 (6 bases). This CDR3 comprises 14 residues. The ends were cut back, 5 bases at V and 6 bases at J, with 14 bases in the middle. The germline CDR1 and CDR2 sequences are SNHLY and FYNNEI. The CDR3 protein is CASSLQGVGQPQHF. For the CDR3, the DNA is TGTGCCAGCAGTTTACAGGGAGTAGGTCAGCCCCAGCATTTT.

The chain has TRBV7-9 and TRBJ1-1; maybe TRBD1 (6 bases). The length of the CDR3 is 13 residues. V was shortened by 5 bases and J by 8 bases, with 15 bases between the two germline ends. The germline V gene has CDR1 SEHNR and CDR2 FQNEAQ (reference sequence). CDR3 coding DNA: TGTGCCAGCAGCGATGGGAGGGGGAGGGAAGCTTTCTTT. This gives the protein CASSDGRGREAFF.

J is TRBJ2-7 and V is TRBV28, with D perhaps TRBD2 (5 bases). CDR1 MDHEN and CDR2 SYDVKM come from the germline V gene. Deletions cut 5 bases from V and 1 base from J, with 15 bases between. The CDR3 sequence is 15 residues long. The CDR3 nucleotides are TGTGCCAGCAGTCCCTTAGCGTATTCATCCTACGAGCAGTACTTC. Amino acids: CASSPLAYSSYEQYF.

This clone was seen once. The rearrangement links TRBV6-5 to TRBJ1-1, with a possible D match to TRBD1 (5 bases). This CDR3 has 13 amino acids. Germline V gives CDR1 MNHEY, CDR2 SVGAGI. The germline V and J ends were trimmed by 2 bases and 4 bases, with 8 bases remaining between them. DNA of the CDR3: TGTGCCAGCAGTTACGGGGGGGGCACTGAAGCTTTCTTT. Protein sequence: CASSYGGGTEAFF.

The chain carries TRBV7-3 and TRBJ2-1; a possible D gene is TRBD1 (6 bases). The CDR3 covers 15 residues. In germline, CDR1 is SGHTA, CDR2 FQGTGA. V dropped 6 bases and J dropped 4 bases, with 16 bases sitting between them. The CDR3 coding sequence is TGTGCCAGCAGTTCGAGAGGACAGCTTTACAATGAGCAGTTCTTC. Its protein is CASSSRGQLYNEQFF. The entire variable domain, with the rest obtained from reference TRBV7-3 and TRBJ2-1, is as follows: GAGVSQTPSNKVTEKGKYVELRCDPISGHTALYWYRQSLGQGPEFLIYFQGTGAADDSGLPNDRFFAVRPEGSVSTLKIQRTERGDSAVYLCASSSRGQLYNEQFFGPGTRLTVL.

This clone was observed once. V gene TRBV29-1 combines with J gene TRBJ2-7; D remains unclear. The V end lost 4 bases, the J end lost 2 bases, and 9 bases lay between the germline ends. The germline V gene encodes CDR1 SQVTM and CDR2 ANQGSEA. CDR3 length equals 12 residues. DNA for the CDR3: TGCAGCGTTGGCTCAGGAACCTACGAGCAGTACTTC. It translates to CSVGSGTYEQYF.

Worth noting for this clone: The CDR3 does not close with the conserved phenylalanine or tryptophan, likely indicating a read error. In nucleotides, the CDR3 is TGTGCCAGCAGCACCGGGACAGGGGGCGGCTACACCTCC. It translates to CASSTGTGGGYTS. The gene calls are TRBV6-5 and TRBJ1-2; 12 nucleotides align to TRBD1. V lost 6 bases, J lost 8 bases, and 4 bases stayed unmatched. Germline CDR1 MNHEY, CDR2 SVGAGI. This CDR3 spans 13 amino acids.

This clone showed up just once. The rearrangement links TRBV19 to TRBJ1-2; the match to TRBD1 covers 9 bases. Losses at the gene ends were 5 bases for V and 4 bases for J; bases not matched to a gene: 2. CDR3 length: 13 residues. Germline V gives CDR1 LNHDA, CDR2 SQIVND (reference sequence). CDR3 loop: CASSSGQGYGYTF. The DNA of the CDR3 is TGTGCCAGTAGTTCGGGACAGGGCTATGGCTACACCTTC. The whole variable domain, remainder taken from reference TRBV19 and TRBJ1-2, is DGGITQSPKYLFRKEGQNVTLSCEQNLNHDAMYWYRQDPGQGLRLIYYSQIVNDFQKGDIAEGYSVSREKKESFPLTVTSAQKNPTAFYLCASSSGQGYGYTFGSGTRLTVV.

The V call is TRBV7-2, the J call TRBJ2-7, with 7 bases aligning to TRBD1. Unmatched junction bases numbered 11, after V lost 5 bases and J lost 1 base. The germline V gene has CDR1 SGHTA and CDR2 FQGNSA. This CDR3 is built from 16 residues. CDR3: CASSQRTGMGSYEQYF. In nucleotides, the CDR3 is TGTGCCAGCAGCCAGAGGACAGGTATGGGATCCTACGAGCAGTACTTC. Variable domain in full (rest from reference TRBV7-2 and TRBJ2-7): GAGVSQSPSNKVTEKGKDVELRCDPISGHTALYWYRQSLGQGLEFLIYFQGNSAPDKSGLPSDRFSAERTGGSVSTLTIQRTQQEDSAVYLCASSQRTGMGSYEQYFGPGTRLTVT.

Regarding this clone: Other DNA sequences in the same sample also yield this CDR3. The chain links TRBV7-8 to TRBJ2-2; 11 bases are a match to TRBD2. This CDR3 region has 16 residues. J lost 4 bases, V lost 3 bases, and 4 bases had no gene match. Germline CDR1 and CDR2: SGHVS and FQNEAQ. DNA of the CDR3: TGTGCCAGCAGCTTTGCTAGCGGGAGGTTCACCGGGGAGCTGTTTTTT. Translation: CASSFASGRFTGELFF. The entire variable domain, with the rest obtained from reference TRBV7-8 and TRBJ2-2, is as follows: GAGVSQSPRYKVAKRGQDVALRCDPISGHVSLFWYQQALGQGPEFLTYFQNEAQLDKSGLPSDRFFAERPEGSVSTLKIQRTQQEDSAVYLCASSFASGRFTGELFFGEGSRLTVL.

The chain uses TRBV6-6 and TRBJ2-3; no clear D. V lost 5 bases and J lost 10, with 19 bases in between. Germline CDR1 and CDR2: MNHNY and SVGAGI (reference sequence). The length of the CDR3 is 14 residues. CDR3 DNA sequence: TGTGCCAGCAGTCCCCTTTCGCTATCTAGAGCGCAGTATTTT. It specifies CASSPLSLSRAQYF.

This sequence joins TRBV6-5 and TRBJ2-1, with D maybe TRBD1 (5 bases). Germline V gene data show CDR1 as MNHEY and CDR2 as SVGAGI. The CDR3 consists of 12 residues. With 3 bases removed from V and 9 bases from J, the gap between germline ends came to 9 bases. The chain's CDR3 is CASSYLGAEQFF. The CDR3 DNA reads as TGTGCCAGCAGTTATCTAGGGGCTGAGCAGTTCTTC.

The chain couples TRBV6-6 to TRBJ1-2; 7 nucleotides line up with TRBD1. V lost 5 bases, J lost 0 bases, and 3 bases stayed unmatched. The CDR3 consists of 14 residues. From germline, CDR1 is MNHNY and CDR2 SVGAGI (reference sequence). The CDR3 bases are TGTGCCAGCAGTGGTGGGACAGCTAACTATGGCTACACCTTC. Translation gives CASSGGTANYGYTF.

In this sample, this clone turned up a few times. The chain recombines TRBV29-1 with TRBJ2-3; D gene uncertain. Looked up from germline, CDR1 is SQVTM and CDR2 is ANQGSEA. V shed 4 bases and J shed 3 bases, with 8 bases lying between them. The CDR3 runs to 12 residues. The DNA for the CDR3 is TGCAGCGTTGCCGGGTCTACAGATACGCAGTATTTT. It translates to CSVAGSTDTQYF.

This clone was picked up one time. An end of the junction does not agree with germline; a read error may underlie this. V gene TRBV14 combines with J gene TRBJ2-2, with D tentatively TRBD2 (5 bases). There are 13 residues in the CDR3. Germline assignment: CDR1 SGHDN and CDR2 FVKESK. The CDR3 bases are TGTGCCAGCATAAGGTCAAACACCGGGGAGCTATTTTTT. Amino acid sequence: CASIRSNTGELFF. Complete variable domain (other parts from reference TRBV14 and TRBJ2-2): EAGVTQFPSHSVIEKGQTVTLRCDPISGHDNLYWYRRVMGKEIKFLLHFVKESKQDESGMPNNRFLAERTGGTYSTLKVQPAELEDSGVYFCASIRSNTGELFFGEGSRLTVL.

The chain couples TRBV28 to TRBJ2-1, with D perhaps matching TRBD2 (6 bases). From germline, CDR1 is MDHEN and CDR2 SYDVKM. CDR3 length equals 14 residues. V lost 3 bases and J 7 bases, leaving 13 bases between the germline ends. This chain's CDR3 is CASSLEGTGNEQFF. As DNA, the CDR3 is TGTGCCAGCAGTTTGGAGGGGACGGGGAATGAGCAGTTCTTC. The full variable domain, completed using reference TRBV28 and TRBJ2-1, is DVKVTQSSRYLVKRTGEKVFLECVQDMDHENMFWYRQDPGLGLRLIYFSYDVKMKEKGDIPEGYSVSREKKERFSLILESASTNQTSMYLCASSLEGTGNEQFFGPGTRLTVL.

This clone was counted once. This rearrangement joins TRBV11-2 to TRBJ2-1; TRBD2 matches at 16 bases. After removal of 5 bases from V and 7 bases from J, the junction contained 14 bases not matched to a gene. Germline V CDR1 and CDR2: SGHAT, FQNNGV. CDR3 length: 19 amino acids. CDR3 amino acids: CASSNHRGLAGGPRNEQFF. The CDR3 DNA reads as TGTGCCAGCAGCAACCACCGGGGACTAGCGGGAGGGCCTAGGAATGAGCAGTTCTTC.

This rearrangement joins TRBV7-8 to TRBJ1-5; 8 nucleotides match TRBD1. V shed 5 bases and J 6 bases; nucleotides not matched to a gene: 9. There are 15 residues in the CDR3. In germline, CDR1 is SGHVS, CDR2 FQNEAQ. CDR3 residues: CASSRGQGGIQPQHF. The CDR3 nucleotides are TGTGCCAGCAGCCGCGGACAGGGTGGGATTCAGCCCCAGCATTTT.

This clone came up once. The chain employs TRBV29-1 and TRBJ2-7, with 11 bases lining up with TRBD2. In germline, CDR1 is SQVTM, CDR2 ANQGSEA. V was pared by 3 bases and J by 2 bases, with 9 bases of the junction left unmatched. The CDR3 has 16 residues. CDR3 sequence reads: CSVDSTGTSGTYEQYF. The CDR3 DNA reads TGCAGCGTTGACTCAACCGGGACTAGCGGTACCTACGAGCAGTACTTC.

V gene TRBV28 combines with J gene TRBJ1-3, with 7 positions matching TRBD1. CDR3 length: 14 residues. Germline assignment: CDR1 MDHEN and CDR2 SYDVKM. V lost 6 bases to trimming and J lost 4 bases; unmatched junction nucleotides: 6. CDR3 sequence: CASRKPGQGNTIYF. The CDR3 DNA reads TGTGCCAGCAGAAAACCGGGACAGGGAAACACCATATATTTT.

There are a few counts of this clone. The rearrangement uses TRBV11-3 and TRBJ2-3; D is undetermined. Germline V gives CDR1 SGHNT, CDR2 YENEEA. The CDR3 extends over 13 amino acids. V shed 5 bases and J shed 0 bases, with 6 bases lying between them. DNA of the CDR3: TGTGCCAGCAGCGTACAGAGCACAGATACGCAGTATTTT. It yields the protein CASSVQSTDTQYF. Full variable domain (missing parts from reference TRBV11-3 and TRBJ2-3): EAGVVQSPRYKIIEKKQPVAFWCNPISGHNTLYWYLQNLGQGPELLIRYENEEAVDDSQLPKDRFSAERLKGVDSTLKIQPAELGDSAVYLCASSVQSTDTQYFGPGTRLTVL.

V and J are TRBV27 and TRBJ2-1; no definite D call. Trimming shortened V by 0 bases and J by 3 bases, and 27 bases separated the two germline ends. The V gene's germline CDR1 is MNHEY and CDR2 SMNVEV (reference sequence). The CDR3 extends over 21 amino acids. The CDR3, as DNA: TGTGCCAGCAGTTTATCGAGCCGCGCCCCCCTGCAAGCGATCAACTACAATGAGCAGTTCTTC. It yields the protein CASSLSSRAPLQAINYNEQFF.